The present T cell receptor beta chain was sequenced within a study of shared clonotypes between healthy human individuals. Study details: CD4 naive and memory got three plates each, CD8 naive two, CD8 memory one.

J lost 4 bases, V lost 8 bases, and 8 bases had no gene match. The CDR3 is 14 amino acids. The V gene's germline CDR1 is SGDLS and CDR2 YYNGEE. Assay execution took place at the deep level. Clones were read by immunoSEQ multiplex PCR, and TCRdb kept only the in-frame ones, dropping some. The sample includes fewer than 1.4 million clones, more than 75% of them seen just once. What was sequenced was memory CD4+ T cells from PBMCs. Subset specified: CD45RA-negative fraction. This receptor was identified in a man aged 18 to 30 in good health. Some clones in this sample may be carry-over from other donors' samples. This rearrangement joins TRBV9 to TRBJ2-2, with 7 nucleotides matching TRBD2. The CDR3 protein is CASGGLTPTGELFF. The CDR3 DNA reads as TGTGCCAGTGGGGGACTAACCCCCACCGGGGAGCTGTTTTTT. Using reference TRBV9 and TRBJ2-2 for the parts outside the CDR3, the full variable domain is DSGVTQTPKHLITATGQRVTLRCSPRSGDLSVYWYQQSLDQGLQFLIQYYNGEERAKGNILERFSAQQFPDLHSELNLSSLELGDSALYFCASGGLTPTGELFFGEGSRLTVL.